These 7 T cell receptor beta chains were all obtained from the same sample, sequenced in a study of T cell responses to AZD1222 COVID-19 vaccine. Clones were sequenced by immunoSEQ multiplex PCR, and TCRdb holds only the in-frame ones, with some missing. The sample lists approximately 89,000 clones; 85% to 95% were seen once. The material was peripheral blood, obtained 28 days after the second AZD1222 dose. Receptor source: an adult who received the AZD1222 COVID-19 vaccine.

The count of this clone is one. The chain combines TRBV9 with TRBJ1-4; 8 bases fit TRBD1. The ends lost 4 bases at V and 7 bases at J; junction bases unmatched: 3. CDR3 length: 13 residues. In germline, CDR1 is SGDLS, CDR2 YYNGEE. As DNA, the CDR3 is TGTGCCAGCAGCCCACAGGGGGTTGAAAAACTGTTTTTT. It codes for CASSPQGVEKLFF.

The CDR3 DNA reads TGTGCCAGCAGCCCACTTAAGGGAGGGAGCGGCTACACCTTC. Translation gives CASSPLKGGSGYTF. The chain joins TRBV3-1 (or the pseudogene TRBV3-2) to TRBJ1-2; D is uncertain. This CDR3 has 14 residues. The germline V and J ends were trimmed by 4 bases and 8 bases, with 17 bases remaining between them. The germline CDR1 and CDR2 sequences are LGHDT and YNNKEL (reference sequence).

The gene calls are TRBV6-1 and TRBJ2-6; D gene unclear. The CDR3 runs to 15 residues. Germline loops: CDR1 MNHNS, CDR2 SASEGT. V lost 3 bases and J 0 bases, leaving 6 bases between the germline ends. The CDR3 coding sequence is TGTGCCAGCAGTGACAGAGTCTCTGGGGCCAACGTCCTGACTTTC. The encoded protein is CASSDRVSGANVLTF.

The chain carries TRBV7-6 and TRBJ1-6; TRBD1 aligns across 7 bases. Trimming at V came to 5 bases and at J to 9 bases, leaving 10 bases not matched to a gene. This CDR3 is built from 15 residues. Germline assignment: CDR1 SGHVS and CDR2 FNYEAQ. The CDR3 reads CASSLGTAIGSPLHF. The DNA of the CDR3 is TGTGCCAGCAGCCTTGGGACAGCTATAGGTTCACCCCTCCACTTT.

The rearrangement joins TRBV11-3 to TRBJ2-5; D gene ambiguous. The length of the CDR3 is 12 residues. V lost 5 bases to trimming and J lost 1 base, with 5 bases between them. CDR1 and CDR2 (germline): SGHNT, YENEEA. The CDR3 loop is CASSRTQETQYF. CDR3 nucleotides: TGTGCCAGCAGCCGGACCCAAGAGACCCAGTACTTC.

The chain is built from TRBV2 and TRBJ2-5; no clear D. The V gene's germline CDR1 is SNHLY and CDR2 FYNNEI. This CDR3 has 11 residues. Trimming stripped 5 bases from V and 5 bases from J, with 6 bases between. CDR3 amino acids: CASSMSETQYF. CDR3 bases: TGTGCCAGCAGTATGAGTGAGACCCAGTACTTC.

The chain links TRBV5-5 to TRBJ2-1, with 7 bases identical to TRBD2. Unmatched junction bases numbered 4, after V lost 6 bases and J lost 7 bases. In germline, CDR1 is SGHKS, CDR2 YYEKEE (reference sequence). The CDR3 sequence is 12 residues long. The CDR3 DNA follows: TGTGCCAGCATCCGCGGGGGAAATGAGCAGTTCTTC. It is translated as CASIRGGNEQFF.